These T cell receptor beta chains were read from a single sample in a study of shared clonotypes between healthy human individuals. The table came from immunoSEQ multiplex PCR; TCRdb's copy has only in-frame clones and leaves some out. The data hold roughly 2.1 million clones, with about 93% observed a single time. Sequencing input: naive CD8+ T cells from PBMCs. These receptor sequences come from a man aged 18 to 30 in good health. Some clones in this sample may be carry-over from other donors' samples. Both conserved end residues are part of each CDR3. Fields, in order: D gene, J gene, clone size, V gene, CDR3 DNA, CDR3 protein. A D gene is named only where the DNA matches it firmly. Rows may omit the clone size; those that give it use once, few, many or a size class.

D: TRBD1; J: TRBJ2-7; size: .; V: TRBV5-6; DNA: TGTGCCAGCAGCTTCCCACAGGGGGGCGAGCAGTACTTC; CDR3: CASSFPQGGEQYF
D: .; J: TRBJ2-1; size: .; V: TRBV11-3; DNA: TGTGCCAGCAGCTTAGATCACGGATACGAGCAGTTCTTC; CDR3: CASSLDHGYEQFF
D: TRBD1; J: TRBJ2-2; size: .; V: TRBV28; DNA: TGTGCCAGCAAACCGGGACAGGGGGTGTCCGGGGAGCTGTTTTTT; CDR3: CASKPGQGVSGELFF
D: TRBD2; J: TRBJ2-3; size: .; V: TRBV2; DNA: TGTGCCAGCAGTGTACTAGCGGGAACCGAAACAGATACGCAGTATTTT; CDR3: CASSVLAGTETDTQYF
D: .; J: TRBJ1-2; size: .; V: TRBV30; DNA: TGTGCCTGGAGAAGGACCGCTAACTATGGCTACACCTTC; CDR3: CAWRRTANYGYTF
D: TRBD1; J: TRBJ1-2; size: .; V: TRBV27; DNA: TGTGCCAGCAGTAAAAGACAGGGTGGCTATGGCTACACCTTC; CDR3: CASSKRQGGYGYTF
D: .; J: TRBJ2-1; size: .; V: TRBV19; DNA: TGTGCCAGTAGTTCAAACCCCCGCAATGAGCAGTTCTTC; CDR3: CASSSNPRNEQFF
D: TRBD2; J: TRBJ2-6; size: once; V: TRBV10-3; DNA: TGTGCCATCAGTGTCCGAGCGGGAGCTTCCGGGGCCAACGTCCTGACTTTC; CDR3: CAISVRAGASGANVLTF
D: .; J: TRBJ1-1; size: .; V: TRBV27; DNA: TGTGCCAGCAGTCGTGGGGGCCGTAGCACTGAAGCTTTCTTT; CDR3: CASSRGGRSTEAFF
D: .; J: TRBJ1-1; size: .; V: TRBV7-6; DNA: TGTGCCAGCAGCTTAGTAATTGACAGTAACACTGAAGCTTTCTTT; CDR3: CASSLVIDSNTEAFF
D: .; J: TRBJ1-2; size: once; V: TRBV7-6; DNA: TGTGCCAGCAGCTTAGCAGGGTCCTATGGCTACACCTTC; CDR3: CASSLAGSYGYTF
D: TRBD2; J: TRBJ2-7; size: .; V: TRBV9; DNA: TGTGCCAGCAGCGCAATTGGGAGGGAAGGCGTCTACGAGCAGTACTTC; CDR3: CASSAIGREGVYEQYF
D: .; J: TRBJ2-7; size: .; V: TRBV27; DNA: TGTGCCAGCAGTTTAGCGGGAGAGCAGTACTTC; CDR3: CASSLAGEQYF
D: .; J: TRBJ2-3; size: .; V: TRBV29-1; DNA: TGCAGCGTCGAAGGGGAAACTAGCACAGATACGCAGTATTTT; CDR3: CSVEGETSTDTQYF
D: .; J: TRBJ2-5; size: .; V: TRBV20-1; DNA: TGCAGTGGCACGGACGGAACCCAGTACTTC; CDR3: CSGTDGTQYF
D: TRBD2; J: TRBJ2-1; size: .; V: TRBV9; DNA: TGTGCCAGCAGCCTGGGACTAGCGGAGTACAATGAGCAGTTCTTC; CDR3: CASSLGLAEYNEQFF
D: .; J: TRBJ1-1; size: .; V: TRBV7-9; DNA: TGTGCCAGCACTCTAGGGGGTGAAGCTTTCTTT; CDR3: CASTLGGEAFF
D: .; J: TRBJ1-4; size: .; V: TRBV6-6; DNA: TGTGCCAGCACTCTAATGGGGGCAGAGGAAAAACTGTTTTTT; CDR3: CASTLMGAEEKLFF
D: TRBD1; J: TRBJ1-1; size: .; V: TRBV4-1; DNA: TGCGCCAGCAGCCAAAGGACAGGGTGGCCTGAAGCTTTCTTT; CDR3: CASSQRTGWPEAFF
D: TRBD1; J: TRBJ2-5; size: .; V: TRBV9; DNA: TGTGCCAGCAGCGTTGGACAGGGGGCAATCGGCGAGACCCAGTACTTC; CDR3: CASSVGQGAIGETQYF
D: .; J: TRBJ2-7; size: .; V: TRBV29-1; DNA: TGCAGCGTTGAAGTGGCGGACAAACCCACCTACGAGCAGTACTTC; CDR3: CSVEVADKPTYEQYF
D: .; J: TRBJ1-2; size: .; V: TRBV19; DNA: TGTGCCAGTAATTGGGGGGGCGATGGCTACACCTTC; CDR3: CASNWGGDGYTF
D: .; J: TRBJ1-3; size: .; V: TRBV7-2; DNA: TGTGCCAGCAGCTCAACCCAGGGGTCTGGAAACACCATATATTTT; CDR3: CASSSTQGSGNTIYF
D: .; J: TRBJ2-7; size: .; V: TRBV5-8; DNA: TGTGCCGAGGGTTCCTACGAGCAGTACTTC; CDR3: CAEGSYEQYF
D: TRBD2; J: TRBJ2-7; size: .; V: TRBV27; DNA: TGTGCCAGCAGTTTGGTAGCGGGAGGTTACGAGCAGTACTTC; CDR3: CASSLVAGGYEQYF
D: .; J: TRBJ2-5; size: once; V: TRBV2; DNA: TGTGCCAGCAGTGAAGGAGTCAGGAGGGAGGAGACCCAGTACTTC; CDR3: CASSEGVRREETQYF
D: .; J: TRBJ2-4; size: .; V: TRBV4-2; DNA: TGTGCCAGCAGCCAAGTAGTTGCGGGCCAAAACATTCAGTACTTC; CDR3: CASSQVVAGQNIQYF
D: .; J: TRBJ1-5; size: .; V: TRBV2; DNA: TGTGCCAGCAGTGCTCCGCGACGGGATCAGCCCCAGCATTTT; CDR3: CASSAPRRDQPQHF
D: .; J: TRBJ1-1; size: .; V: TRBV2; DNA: TGTGCCAGCAGTGCGATGAGGCAGGGGAACACTGAAGCTTTCTTT; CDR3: CASSAMRQGNTEAFF
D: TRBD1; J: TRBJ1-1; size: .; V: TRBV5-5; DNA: TGTGCCAGCAGCTCGACAGGGCCTAACACTGAAGCTTTCTTT; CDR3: CASSSTGPNTEAFF
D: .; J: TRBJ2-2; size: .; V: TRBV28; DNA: TGTGCCAGCAGTTTAGCAGGGGAATTCGGGGAGCTGTTTTTT; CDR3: CASSLAGEFGELFF
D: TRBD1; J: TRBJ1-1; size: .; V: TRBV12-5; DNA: TGTGCTAGTGGTTTGGTTCTTCCGACAGGGGTTATGAACACTGAAGCTTTCTTT; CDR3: CASGLVLPTGVMNTEAFF
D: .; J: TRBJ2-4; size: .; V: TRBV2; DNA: TGTGCCATCGTGCCTGTTAGGGGGAGTGTGGCCAAAAACATTCAGTACTTC; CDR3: CAIVPVRGSVAKNIQYF
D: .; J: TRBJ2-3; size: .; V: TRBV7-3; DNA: TGTGCCAGCAGCCCGCTGGCGGGCCGCACAGATACGCAGTATTTT; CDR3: CASSPLAGRTDTQYF
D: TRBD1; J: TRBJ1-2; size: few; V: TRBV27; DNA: TGTGCCAGCAGGCTCGGGACAGGGTCTGATGGCTACACCTTC; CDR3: CASRLGTGSDGYTF
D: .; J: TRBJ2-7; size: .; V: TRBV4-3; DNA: TGCGCCAGCAGCCCCACGTTGAGGGCCTACGAGCAGTACTTC; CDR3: CASSPTLRAYEQYF
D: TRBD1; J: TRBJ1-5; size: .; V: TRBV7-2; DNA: TGTGCCAGCAGCCAAGCGACGACAGGGTCTTATCAGCCCCAGCATTTT; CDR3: CASSQATTGSYQPQHF
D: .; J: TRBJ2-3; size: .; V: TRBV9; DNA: TGTGCCAGCAGCGTGGGGGGGCAAGGGACAGATACGCAGTATTTT; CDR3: CASSVGGQGTDTQYF
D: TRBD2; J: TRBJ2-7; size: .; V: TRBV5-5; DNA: TGTGCCAGCAGCTTGTTTACTAGCGGGAGGGCCTCCCACGAGCAGTACTTC; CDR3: CASSLFTSGRASHEQYF
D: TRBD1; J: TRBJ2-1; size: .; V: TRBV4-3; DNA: TGCGCCAGCAGCCCCGGGACAGGGGGCTTTTACAATGAGCAGTTCTTC; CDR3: CASSPGTGGFYNEQFF
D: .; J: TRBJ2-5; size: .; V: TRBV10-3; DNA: TGTGCCATCAGTGAGATTGCGGTCCAAGAGACCCAGTACTTC; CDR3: CAISEIAVQETQYF
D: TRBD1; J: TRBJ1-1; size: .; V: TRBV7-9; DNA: TGTGCCAGCAGCCCTTGGGGAGGGGGCTGGGCTGAAGCTTTCTTT; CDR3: CASSPWGGGWAEAFF
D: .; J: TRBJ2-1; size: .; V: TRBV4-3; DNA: TGCGCCAGCAGCCAAGATCTAAGAGCTGCGTACAATGAGCAGTTCTTC; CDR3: CASSQDLRAAYNEQFF
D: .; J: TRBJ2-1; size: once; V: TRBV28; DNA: TGTGCCAGCAGGCTCCCTCTGAGCGGAGCGTACAATGAGCAGTTCTTC; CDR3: CASRLPLSGAYNEQFF
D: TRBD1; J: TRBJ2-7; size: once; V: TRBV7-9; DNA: TGTGCCAGCAGCGCCACTGGACAGGGTTCCTACGAGCAGTACTTC; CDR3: CASSATGQGSYEQYF
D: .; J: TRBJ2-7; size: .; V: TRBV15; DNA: TGTGCCACCAGCAGAGGCGCTTCGAGCTCCTACGAGCAGTACTTC; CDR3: CATSRGASSSYEQYF
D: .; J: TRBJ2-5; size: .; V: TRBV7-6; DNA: TGTGCCAGCAGCGATACGGAGCCAGAGACCCAGTACTTC; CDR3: CASSDTEPETQYF
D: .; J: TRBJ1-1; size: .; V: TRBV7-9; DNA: TGTGCCAGCAGAGCGGAGGTGCGGGATTCTGAAGCTTTCTTT; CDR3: CASRAEVRDSEAFF
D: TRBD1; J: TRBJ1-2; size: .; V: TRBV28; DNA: TGTGCCAGCAGGCGGACAGGGGGCGCGGATGGCTACACCTTC; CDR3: CASRRTGGADGYTF
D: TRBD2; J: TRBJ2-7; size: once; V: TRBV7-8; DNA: TGTGCCAGCAGCTCAGCGGGAGGGCCTGTAAGGGAGCAGTACTTC; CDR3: CASSSAGGPVREQYF
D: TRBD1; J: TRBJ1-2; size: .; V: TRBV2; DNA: TGTGCCTCTCAGACAGGGACCTATGGCTACACCTTC; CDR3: CASQTGTYGYTF
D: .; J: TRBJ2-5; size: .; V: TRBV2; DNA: TGTGCCAGCAGTGAAGCGTCGTGGGCATCGGAGACCCAGTACTTC; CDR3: CASSEASWASETQYF
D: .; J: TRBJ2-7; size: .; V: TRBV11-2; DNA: TGTGCCAGCAGCTTAGATCCCCCCTACGAGCAGTACTTC; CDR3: CASSLDPPYEQYF
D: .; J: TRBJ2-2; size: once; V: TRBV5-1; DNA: TGCGCCTCCGGGGTCGTTAGCGACACCGGGGAGCTGTTTTTT; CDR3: CASGVVSDTGELFF
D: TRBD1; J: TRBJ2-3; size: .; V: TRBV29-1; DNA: TGCAGCGTTGATCCCGACAGGGGGCGGGGCACAGATACGCAGTATTTT; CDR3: CSVDPDRGRGTDTQYF
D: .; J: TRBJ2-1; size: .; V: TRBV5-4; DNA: TGTGCCACCAGTCGGCCCAATGAGCAGTTCTTC; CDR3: CATSRPNEQFF
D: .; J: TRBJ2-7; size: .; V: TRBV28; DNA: TGTGCCAGCAGTTTCCTCAGGGGCGGGTACGAGCAGTACTTC; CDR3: CASSFLRGGYEQYF
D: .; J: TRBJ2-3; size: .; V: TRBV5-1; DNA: TGCGCCAGCAGCTCAGCCCTCTCAGATACGCAGTATTTT; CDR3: CASSSALSDTQYF
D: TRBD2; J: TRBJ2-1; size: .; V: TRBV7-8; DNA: TGTGCCAGCAGCACTTGGGAGGGCCTCGAGTTCTTC; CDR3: CASSTWEGLEFF